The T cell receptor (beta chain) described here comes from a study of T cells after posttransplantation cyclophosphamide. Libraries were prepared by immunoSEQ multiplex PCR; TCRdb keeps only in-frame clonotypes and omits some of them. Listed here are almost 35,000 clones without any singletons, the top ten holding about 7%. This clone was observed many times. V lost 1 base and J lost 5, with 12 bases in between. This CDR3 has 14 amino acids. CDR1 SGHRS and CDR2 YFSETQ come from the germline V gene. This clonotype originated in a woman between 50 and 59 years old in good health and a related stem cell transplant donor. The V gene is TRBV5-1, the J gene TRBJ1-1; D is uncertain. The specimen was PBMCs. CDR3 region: CASSLQEEGTEAFF. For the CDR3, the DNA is TGCGCCAGCAGCTTGCAGGAGGAAGGAACTGAAGCTTTCTTT.